The 5 T cell receptor beta chains below were found in one sample sequenced in a study of identical twins listed by TCRdb under 2016. Library preparation was by 5' RACE. The instrument was an Illumina HiSeq 2000. TCRdb passed the public sequencing reads through fastp at Q25 and MiXCR, retaining productive beta sequences. Every entry covers one CDR3 protein and lists the most common genes and DNA from its rows. The sample includes around 370,000 distinct CDR3 sequences, with 9% observed a single time. Clones ranked in the top ten supply about 8.1% of the sample. Sequenced input: naive T cells sorted from blood. What the cell subset or site label conveys for this sample: cells isolated with a human naive T-cell isolation kit. Receptors were obtained from a woman in her fifties or sixties in good health.

The sample holds many counts of this clonotype. The chain uses TRBV7-9 and TRBJ2-1; 10 nucleotides agree with TRBD2. This CDR3 is built from 14 residues. The germline V gene encodes CDR1 SEHNR and CDR2 FQNEAQ (reference sequence). Trimming at V came to 10 bases and at J to 6 bases, leaving 9 bases not matched to a gene. CDR3 region: CATTKREGGNEQFF. The CDR3 region has the DNA TGTGCCACCACTAAGCGGGAGGGCGGCAATGAGCAGTTCTTC.

The J gene is TRBJ2-7, the V gene TRBV20-1; 10 positions agree with TRBD2. This CDR3 has 17 residues. Per germline, CDR1 DFQATT and CDR2 SNEGSKA (reference sequence). Germline trimming cut 0 bases from V and 2 bases from J; bases unmatched to any gene: 10. The CDR3 DNA is TGCAGTGCTAGAGACCCTTGGACTAGCGGTTTAACCTACGAGCAGTACTTC. Amino acid sequence: CSARDPWTSGLTYEQYF.

The chain links TRBV12-3 or TRBV12-4 to TRBJ2-1, with 8 bases fitting TRBD2. V shed 6 bases, J shed 9 bases, and the junction held 19 bases outside the gene matches. The CDR3 runs to 17 residues. The CDR3 coding sequence is TGTGCCAGCAGCCCAAACTCTCCGGGACTAGTTTATGCTGAGCAGTTCTTC. Its translation is CASSPNSPGLVYAEQFF.

This clonotype was detected only a few times. J is TRBJ2-1 and V is TRBV3-1; 11 bases line up with TRBD2. Germline V gives CDR1 LGHDT, CDR2 YNNKEL (reference sequence). CDR3 length: 15 amino acids. With V trimmed by 5 bases and J by 10 bases, 10 bases remained unmatched. In nucleotides, the CDR3 is TGTGCCAGCAGCGTTATACTAGCGGGAGCACAGGAGCAGTTCTTC. It yields the protein CASSVILAGAQEQFF.

This clonotype occurred many times. The J gene is TRBJ2-7, the V gene TRBV7-9, with 12 positions matching TRBD2. The V gene end was trimmed by 3 bases and the J gene end by 6 bases; junction bases not matched to a gene: 9. The CDR3 is 16 amino acids. Germline assignment: CDR1 SEHNR and CDR2 FQNEAQ (reference sequence). CDR3 bases: TGTGCCAGCAGCTTCCTTCTAGCGGGAGGGTTTCGCGAGCAGTACGTC. This encodes CASSFLLAGGFREQYV.